These T cell receptor beta chains were read from a single sample in a study of response to subunit inactivated influenza vaccine. TCRdb ran MiXCR on the RT-PCR reads and lists one entry per CDR3 protein. The sample has 500,000 to 750,000 distinct CDR3 sequences; approximately 15% are singletons. Sequenced here: PBMCs from blood, sampled 11 to 12 days after vaccination. These receptors were collected from a man aged 50-59 years who received an inactivated influenza vaccine. CDR3s leave out the opening cysteine and the closing phenylalanine or tryptophan. Each record gives: V gene, CDR3 protein.

TRBV20-1 | SARAVAVQKETQY
TRBV7-9 | ASSETGTGQETQY
TRBV27 | ASSAGTSASNEQF
TRBV9 | ASSTRGAGTQY
TRBV28 | ASSAAGRWGEEPWGYT
TRBV7-9 | ASSREAPNNEQF
TRBV12-3/TRBV12-4 | ASRSLGGLAGIMDEQF
TRBV24-1 | ATSVASGRNNEQF
TRBV11-2 | ASSSPGDRGRLYEQY
TRBV28 | ASRPRDRVETQY
TRBV2 | ASSARRIEVDTQY
TRBV7-2 | ASSLVSAVANTGELF
TRBV7-2 | ASSLLGQGVDEQY
TRBV9 | ASSSTTETQY
TRBV5-5 | ASSLSNRAGANVLT
TRBV7-2 | ASSLWTLAGGKY
TRBV28 | ASRAGTGWNQPQH
TRBV7-2 | ASSSQSGGYYEQY
TRBV5-5 | ASSQTGSYGYT
TRBV7-9 | ASSSNQGLTGSYEQY
TRBV20-1 | SARPGTAKNEQF
TRBV7-3 | ASSLRGQGGEQY
TRBV12-3/TRBV12-4 | ASSPGISRPY
TRBV6-6 | ASSYSRGEQY
TRBV4-2 | ASSPGQGGYGYT
TRBV28 | ASSHLQGTTGELF
TRBV7-6 | ASSSRTTKGNEQF
TRBV29-1 | SAGPGQERTEAF
TRBV28 | ASSLGALRSGEQF
TRBV28 | ASSPSNSPLH
TRBV10-3 | AISDPTRGVETQY
TRBV6-5 | ASGRSNEKLF
TRBV20-1 | SARTGLSPLH
TRBV7-2 | ASTTPLQRARDHT
TRBV28 | ASSSAETGTSGRTDWEF
TRBV5-1 | ASRQTDSGNTIY
TRBV7-9 | ASSLERGTDTQY
TRBV5-6 | ASSIRDRGPNTEAF
TRBV15 | ATVGDMNTEAF
TRBV7-3 | ASSGGLAGNSDEQF
TRBV24-1 | ATSEKRNSPLH
TRBV7-9 | ASSPPSGSRNEQF
TRBV6-5 | ASSYSEVLGELF
TRBV7-9 | ASSLDLAVYEQY
TRBV5-1 | ASSLSAKNIQY
TRBV7-9 | ASSFVGLANEQF
TRBV12-3/TRBV12-4 | ASSVSRDIGAF
TRBV5-1 | ASSFSGSGTDTQY
TRBV18 | ASSLMRDQPQH
TRBV3-1 | ASRHTGAGANVLT
TRBV7-9 | ASTQGRTPQETQY
TRBV5-1 | ASSPQGSPNTGELF
TRBV29-1 | SVVSGGVYEQY
TRBV28 | ASQGSGIIMSNQPQH
TRBV10-3 | AISLDSFEQF
TRBV10-3 | AISSGTSGLEQF
TRBV15 | ATSREDRAALY
TRBV12-3/TRBV12-4 | ASLRGLTIHEQF
TRBV7-6 | ASSLEGSSTDTQY